One and the same sample provided the 3 T cell receptor beta chains below, sequenced in a study of cytomegalovirus exposure and HLA in healthy donors. Both 60 Vbeta primers and 13 Jbeta primers went into the PCR. TCRdb keeps only in-frame clones here, not all; method: immunoSEQ multiplex PCR. The sample lists some 45,000 clones; roughly half were seen once. The sequencing input was PBMCs. Receptors originate from a human donor in good health.

The chain carries TRBV5-5 and TRBJ2-2; TRBD2 might be the D (5 bases). The CDR3 extends over 15 amino acids. Deletions cut 2 bases from V and 6 bases from J, with 14 bases between. Germline V gene data show CDR1 as SGHKS and CDR2 as YYEKEE (reference sequence). Here the CDR3 reads CASSLGLAGAGELFF. The CDR3 DNA reads TGTGCCAGCAGCTTAGGGCTAGCCGGGGCCGGGGAGCTGTTTTTT.

The chain combines TRBV28 with TRBJ2-1; weak D call: TRBD2 (6 bases). This CDR3 spans 16 amino acids. In germline, CDR1 is MDHEN, CDR2 SYDVKM. Trimming removed 5 bases at V and 10 bases at J, with 24 bases between. CDR3 sequence: CASSPLPPGEGGEQFF. The CDR3 DNA follows: TGTGCCAGCAGTCCCCTACCGCCGGGGGAAGGAGGGGAGCAGTTCTTC.

The rearrangement links TRBV4-3 to TRBJ1-2; maybe TRBD1 (6 bases). Trimming pared 0 bases from V and 4 bases from J, leaving 12 bases between. The CDR3 runs 15 residues. Looked up from germline, CDR1 is LGHNA and CDR2 is YSLEER. CDR3 bases: TGCGCCAGCAGCCAAGAGGCAGGGGCCCTCTATGGCTACACCTTC. Translated: CASSQEAGALYGYTF.